The T cell receptor beta chain described here comes from a study of cytomegalovirus exposure and HLA in healthy donors. It was with 60 Vbeta and 13 Jbeta primers that the PCR ran. The data were produced by immunoSEQ multiplex PCR, yet TCRdb's version contains in-frame clones alone and is incomplete. The sample lists under 200,000 clones; around 79% were seen once. This CDR3 contains 17 residues. J was trimmed by 1 base and V by 6 bases; bases with no gene match: 11. Germline CDR1 MDHEN, CDR2 SYDVKM. As for this clone: Its matching antigen is unknown.

Study-level points and caveats: According to the study, roughly 160 TCR beta chains were cytomegalovirus-associated. Reports showed the classifier diagnosing cytomegalovirus status with high specificity and sensitivity. Follow-up analysis seemed to connect common viral pathogens with several of the most significant clusters identified.

The chain links TRBV28 to TRBJ1-3; 8 nucleotides match TRBD1. Sequencing was done on a sample of PBMCs. This clonotype was sampled from a man aged 50-60 years in good health and CMV-seropositive. The CDR3 coding sequence is TGTGCCAGCAGCTCCACAGGGGGAGTAACATCTGGAAACACCATATATTTT. Its translation: CASSSTGGVTSGNTIYF.